The 7 T cell receptor beta chains below all came from one sample that was sequenced in a study of shared T cell receptors in the human thymus. TCRdb's copy holds only in-frame clones and misses some; the assay was immunoSEQ multiplex PCR. The sample records hundreds of thousands of clones, around 89% being singletons. The same data also went into a second study, on human thymus T cells.

The sequenced material came from thymocytes. The receptor set was obtained from a boy under two years old with a congenital heart defect.

The V and J genes are TRBV30 and TRBJ2-1, with a possible D match to TRBD1 (5 bases). Germline V gene sequence: CDR1 GTSNPN, CDR2 SVGIG (reference sequence). The CDR3 totals 17 residues. V was cut by 3 bases and J by 1 base, with 19 bases left in between. The chain's CDR3 is CAWSPTARLGSYNEQFF. The CDR3 DNA sequence: TGTGCCTGGAGCCCGACAGCCCGCCTTGGTTCCTACAATGAGCAGTTCTTC.

The chain uses TRBV29-1 and TRBJ2-7; 10 bases fit TRBD1. The ends lost 7 bases at V and 6 bases at J; junction bases unmatched: 6. The CDR3 length is 12 residues. The germline CDR1 and CDR2 sequences are SQVTM and ANQGSEA. CDR3 loop: CSARQGAREQYF. CDR3 in DNA: TGCAGCGCCAGACAGGGGGCACGCGAGCAGTACTTC.

The J gene is TRBJ2-7, the V gene TRBV6-1; 7 bases map to TRBD1. The CDR3 runs to 15 residues. The J segment lost 6 bases and the V segment lost 6 bases, leaving 14 bases of the junction unmatched. CDR1 is MNHNS, CDR2 SASEGT, per germline. CDR3 sequence reads: CASREMGQSSSEQYF. CDR3 sequence (DNA): TGTGCCAGCAGGGAGATGGGACAGAGCTCGTCCGAGCAGTACTTC.

For the CDR3, the DNA is TGTGCCAGCAGTGATCCTGGACAGGACTACGAGCAGTACTTC. Translated, it gives CASSDPGQDYEQYF. The chain joins TRBV6-1 to TRBJ2-7; 7 bases agree with TRBD1. Germline CDR1 MNHNS, CDR2 SASEGT. J was trimmed by 3 bases and V by 3 bases; bases with no gene match: 5. This CDR3 has 14 amino acids.

This clone appeared a single time. The V gene is TRBV5-8, the J gene TRBJ2-7; D perhaps matches TRBD2 (6 bases). Germline V lookup: CDR1 SGHTS, CDR2 YDEGEE. The CDR3 consists of 16 residues. The V gene lost 0 bases and the J gene lost 1 base, with 14 bases spanning the gap. This chain's CDR3 is CASSLVSRDSSYEQYF. The DNA for the CDR3 is TGTGCCAGCAGCTTGGTGTCGCGGGATTCGTCCTACGAGCAGTACTTC. Supplemented by reference TRBV5-8 and TRBJ2-7, the full variable domain reads EAGVTQSPTHLIKTRGQQATLRCSPISGHTSVYWYQQALGLGLQFLLWYDEGEERNRGNFPPRFSGRQFPNYSSELNVNALELEDSALYLCASSLVSRDSSYEQYFGPGTRLTVT.

The J gene is TRBJ2-1, the V gene TRBV2; 7 nucleotides agree with TRBD2. Per germline, CDR1 SNHLY and CDR2 FYNNEI. Losses at the gene ends were 5 bases for V and 6 bases for J; bases not matched to a gene: 16. CDR3 length: 17 amino acids. This CDR3 reads CASSPSASGPGGNEQFF. CDR3 nucleotide sequence: TGTGCCAGCAGTCCCTCCGCTAGTGGTCCGGGAGGCAATGAGCAGTTCTTC. The variable domain in full, with the rest retrieved from reference TRBV2 and TRBJ2-1, is EPEVTQTPSHQVTQMGQEVILRCVPISNHLYFYWYRQILGQKVEFLVSFYNNEISEKSEIFDDQFSVERPDGSNFTLKIRSTKLEDSAMYFCASSPSASGPGGNEQFFGPGTRLTVL.

This clone was detected once. CDR3 sequence: CASSQDQVGLAGHNEQFF. The CDR3 nucleotides are TGCGCCAGCAGCCAAGATCAGGTGGGGCTAGCGGGGCACAATGAGCAGTTCTTC. This chain links TRBV4-1 with TRBJ2-1; TRBD2 matches 9 bases. The CDR3 loop spans 18 amino acids. V was pared by 0 bases and J by 5 bases, with 11 bases of the junction left unmatched. Germline V gives CDR1 MGHRA, CDR2 YSYEKL.